One T cell receptor (beta chain) is described in this entry. Authors' data handling: Using reference gene primer amplification, nucleated cell counts were estimated. Libraries were prepared by immunoSEQ multiplex PCR; TCRdb keeps only in-frame clonotypes and omits some of them. That table furnishes V, J and clone size, whereas the DNA furnished D and trimming. The sample lists around 150,000 clones; 86% were seen once. The sample comes from a study of blood T cell repertoires in COVID-19. Germline CDR1 reads MGHDK; CDR2 reads SYGVNS. V lost 5 bases to trimming and J lost 3 bases, with 11 bases between them. This CDR3 has 14 amino acids.

The rearrangement links TRBV25-1 to TRBJ2-1, with D tentatively TRBD2 (6 bases). The receptor comes from a man aged 65 to 79 with acute or convalescent COVID-19. Sequencing was carried out using peripheral blood. The CDR3 here is CASSPGSNYNEQFF. CDR3 DNA sequence: TGTGCCAGCAGTCCCGGGAGTAACTACAATGAGCAGTTCTTC.